Listed below are T cell receptor beta chains from one sample, sequenced in a study of T cell responses to AZD1222 COVID-19 vaccine. Profiling relied on immunoSEQ multiplex PCR, and the TCRdb table lists in-frame clones only, not all of them. The table includes around 130,000 clones, 90% detected once. Sequences were derived from peripheral blood, sampled 28 days after the second dose of the MenACWY control vaccine. Receptors originate from an adult who received the MenACWY meningococcal vaccine as a control. Each CDR3 is given without its conserved first and last residue. Fields, in order: V gene, J gene, D gene, CDR3 protein. D genes are given only for firm matches.

V gene: TRBV7-9
J gene: TRBJ2-3
D gene: TRBD2
CDR3 protein: ASSQGLTGTDTQY

V gene: TRBV13
J gene: TRBJ1-1
D gene: .
CDR3 protein: ASSSRGSGAF

V gene: TRBV5-1
J gene: TRBJ2-1
D gene: TRBD1
CDR3 protein: ASSLLGQGINEQF

V gene: TRBV5-1
J gene: TRBJ1-6
D gene: TRBD1
CDR3 protein: ASSLGGQGGSPLH

V gene: TRBV19
J gene: TRBJ1-4
D gene: .
CDR3 protein: ASREGRRNEKLF

V gene: TRBV6-1
J gene: TRBJ2-7
D gene: .
CDR3 protein: ASSVISGTLAYEQY

V gene: TRBV7-9
J gene: TRBJ2-3
D gene: TRBD2
CDR3 protein: ASSWRLAGEDTQY

V gene: TRBV7-9
J gene: TRBJ1-6
D gene: .
CDR3 protein: ASSLGSGDNSPLH

V gene: TRBV7-2
J gene: TRBJ2-5
D gene: .
CDR3 protein: ARNLRGRLQETQY

V gene: TRBV9
J gene: TRBJ2-6
D gene: TRBD1
CDR3 protein: ASSVVKGTGGFGANVLT

V gene: TRBV6-1
J gene: TRBJ2-1
D gene: .
CDR3 protein: ASSERVEGYNEQF

V gene: TRBV28
J gene: TRBJ2-7
D gene: .
CDR3 protein: ASSAWTASSYEQY

V gene: TRBV4-3
J gene: TRBJ2-5
D gene: TRBD2
CDR3 protein: ASSQELAGQETQY

V gene: TRBV10-3
J gene: TRBJ1-4
D gene: TRBD1
CDR3 protein: AISESGGPNEKLF

V gene: TRBV29-1
J gene: TRBJ1-2
D gene: .
CDR3 protein: SVEVGDRRGYGYT

V gene: TRBV3-1/TRBV3-2
J gene: TRBJ2-1
D gene: TRBD2
CDR3 protein: ASSQLAGGNEQF

V gene: TRBV21-1
J gene: TRBJ2-5
D gene: .
CDR3 protein: ASSKPRWQETQY

V gene: TRBV15
J gene: TRBJ1-3
D gene: .
CDR3 protein: ATSRDYGVSGNTIY

V gene: TRBV7-9
J gene: TRBJ1-2
D gene: .
CDR3 protein: ASSLTRPRQGYGSYGYT

V gene: TRBV24-1
J gene: TRBJ2-7
D gene: .
CDR3 protein: ATSDTKWGEQY

V gene: TRBV6-4
J gene: TRBJ2-1
D gene: TRBD2
CDR3 protein: ASSDSSLAGEGEQF

V gene: TRBV4-2
J gene: TRBJ1-2
D gene: TRBD1
CDR3 protein: ASSQIFPGTDYGYT

V gene: TRBV7-2
J gene: TRBJ2-3
D gene: .
CDR3 protein: ASSSGTGERRGTDTQY

V gene: TRBV3-1/TRBV3-2
J gene: TRBJ2-3
D gene: TRBD1
CDR3 protein: ASSRRQGSADTQY

V gene: TRBV25-1
J gene: TRBJ2-2
D gene: .
CDR3 protein: ASRPTGKGTGELF

V gene: TRBV7-9
J gene: TRBJ1-3
D gene: .
CDR3 protein: ASSFTGGRTFSGNTIY

V gene: TRBV11-2
J gene: TRBJ2-5
D gene: TRBD1
CDR3 protein: ASSPGPGQGGQETQY

V gene: TRBV5-1
J gene: TRBJ2-7
D gene: TRBD1
CDR3 protein: ASSLPGQGIMEQY

V gene: TRBV19
J gene: TRBJ2-1
D gene: .
CDR3 protein: ASSYSGNYNEQF

V gene: TRBV10-1
J gene: TRBJ2-5
D gene: .
CDR3 protein: ASSDSRVNGETQY

V gene: TRBV28
J gene: TRBJ2-1
D gene: .
CDR3 protein: ASTIRLPYNEQF

V gene: TRBV6-6
J gene: TRBJ1-5
D gene: .
CDR3 protein: ASEMFPSSNQPQH

V gene: TRBV6-2/TRBV6-3
J gene: TRBJ2-7
D gene: .
CDR3 protein: ASSYEGGIGPYEQY

V gene: TRBV10-2
J gene: TRBJ1-1
D gene: .
CDR3 protein: ASVLSPNTEAF

V gene: TRBV19
J gene: TRBJ2-5
D gene: TRBD2
CDR3 protein: ASSISGTGRETQY

V gene: TRBV7-2
J gene: TRBJ2-2
D gene: .
CDR3 protein: ASRKRGGDTGELF

V gene: TRBV7-6
J gene: TRBJ2-2
D gene: TRBD2
CDR3 protein: ASSTWTSGNTGELF

V gene: TRBV7-2
J gene: TRBJ2-5
D gene: .
CDR3 protein: ASSSLVETQY

V gene: TRBV4-2
J gene: TRBJ2-1
D gene: .
CDR3 protein: ASSLGGDNEQF

V gene: TRBV5-5
J gene: TRBJ2-2
D gene: .
CDR3 protein: ASSATGELF

V gene: TRBV11-2
J gene: TRBJ2-3
D gene: TRBD2
CDR3 protein: ASSSLAGGQVDTQY

V gene: TRBV27
J gene: TRBJ2-7
D gene: .
CDR3 protein: ASSLSRYSTSYEQY

V gene: TRBV18
J gene: TRBJ2-1
D gene: .
CDR3 protein: ASSPHEEQF

V gene: TRBV6-2/TRBV6-3
J gene: TRBJ1-1
D gene: .
CDR3 protein: ASSYWPTGLNTEAF

V gene: TRBV21-1
J gene: TRBJ1-3
D gene: .
CDR3 protein: ASSKGQGHSGNTIY

V gene: TRBV5-1
J gene: TRBJ1-2
D gene: .
CDR3 protein: ASSLGGYGYT

V gene: TRBV7-2
J gene: TRBJ2-7
D gene: .
CDR3 protein: ASSLDPGTPYEQY

V gene: TRBV6-1
J gene: TRBJ1-2
D gene: TRBD1
CDR3 protein: ASSELGQDGGYT

V gene: TRBV7-9
J gene: TRBJ2-2
D gene: TRBD1
CDR3 protein: ASSLAGGTGELF

V gene: TRBV27
J gene: TRBJ1-2
D gene: TRBD1
CDR3 protein: ASSPQYRGLNYGYT

V gene: TRBV2
J gene: TRBJ2-2
D gene: TRBD1
CDR3 protein: ASSGGQGDTGELF

V gene: TRBV2
J gene: TRBJ1-4
D gene: .
CDR3 protein: ASSNHRDVWVNEKLF

V gene: TRBV6-5
J gene: TRBJ2-7
D gene: .
CDR3 protein: ASGTAINQY